Given below is one T cell receptor (beta chain) in context. Its antigen is not known. V lost 3 bases and J lost 0, with 6 bases in between. Germline values: CDR1 MDHEN, CDR2 SYDVKM. The length of the CDR3 is 14 residues. The data stem from a study of post-analysis software for immune sequencing data. General study findings and limits: Controls showed lower frequencies than patients for 4 or 5 TRBV segments, and TRBV5-6, TRBV5-1 and TRBV20-1 were among these.

TCR beta cDNA libraries had unique molecular identifiers. Each CDR3 protein is one row after TCRdb ran MiXCR on the PCR reads. The table has 750,000 to 950,000 distinct CDR3 sequences, roughly 46% seen once. The source is a girl aged 10 to 17 with multiple sclerosis. J is TRBJ2-1 and V is TRBV28; D is uncertain. The specimen sequenced was blood. CDR3 sequence reads: CASSFLSSYNEQFF. The CDR3 coding sequence is TGTGCCAGCAGTTTTCTGAGCTCCTACAATGAGCAGTTCTTC.